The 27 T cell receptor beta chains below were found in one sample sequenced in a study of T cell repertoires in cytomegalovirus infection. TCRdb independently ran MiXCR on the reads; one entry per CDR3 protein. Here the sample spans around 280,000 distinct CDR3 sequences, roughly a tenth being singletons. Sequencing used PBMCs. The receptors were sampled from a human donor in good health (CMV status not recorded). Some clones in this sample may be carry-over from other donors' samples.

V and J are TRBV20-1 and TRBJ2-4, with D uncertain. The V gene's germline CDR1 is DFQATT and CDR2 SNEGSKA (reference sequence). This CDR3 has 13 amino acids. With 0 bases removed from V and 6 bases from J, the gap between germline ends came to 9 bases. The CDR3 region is CSARDPSRNIQYF. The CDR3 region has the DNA TGCAGTGCTAGAGATCCCAGTAGAAACATTCAGTACTTC.

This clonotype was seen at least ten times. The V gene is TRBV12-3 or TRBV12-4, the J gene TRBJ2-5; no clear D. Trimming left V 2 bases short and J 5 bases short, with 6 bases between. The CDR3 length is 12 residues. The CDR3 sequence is CASSLIGETQYF. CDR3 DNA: TGTGCCAGCAGTTTAATCGGGGAGACCCAGTACTTC.

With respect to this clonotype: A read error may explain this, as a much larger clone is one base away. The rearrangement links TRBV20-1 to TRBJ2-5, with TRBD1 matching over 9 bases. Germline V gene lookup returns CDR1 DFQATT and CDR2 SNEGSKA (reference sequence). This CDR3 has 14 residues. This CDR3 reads CSARKGTGPEIQYF. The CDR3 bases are TGCAGTGCGAGAAAGGGGACAGGGCCTGAGATCCAGTACTTC.

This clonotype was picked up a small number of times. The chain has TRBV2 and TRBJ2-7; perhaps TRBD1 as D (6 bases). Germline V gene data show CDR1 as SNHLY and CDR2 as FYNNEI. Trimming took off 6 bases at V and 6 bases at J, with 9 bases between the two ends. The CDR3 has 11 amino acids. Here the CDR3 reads CASRTGREQYV. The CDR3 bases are TGTGCCAGCAGAACAGGGCGCGAGCAGTACGTC.

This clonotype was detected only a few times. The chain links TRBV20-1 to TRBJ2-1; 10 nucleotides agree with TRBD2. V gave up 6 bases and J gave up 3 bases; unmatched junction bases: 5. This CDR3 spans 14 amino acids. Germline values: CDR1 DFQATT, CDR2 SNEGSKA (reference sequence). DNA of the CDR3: TGCAGTGCCCCGGCTAGCGGGGGCTACAATGAGCAGTTCTTC. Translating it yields CSAPASGGYNEQFF.

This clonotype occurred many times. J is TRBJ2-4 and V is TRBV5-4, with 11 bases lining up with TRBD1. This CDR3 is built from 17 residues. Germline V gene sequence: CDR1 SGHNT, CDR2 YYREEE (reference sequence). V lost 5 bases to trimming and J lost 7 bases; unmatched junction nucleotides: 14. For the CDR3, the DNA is TGTGCCAGCAGTTCCTTCCGGACAGGGGGCGCCGGGAACATTCAGTACTTC. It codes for CASSSFRTGGAGNIQYF.

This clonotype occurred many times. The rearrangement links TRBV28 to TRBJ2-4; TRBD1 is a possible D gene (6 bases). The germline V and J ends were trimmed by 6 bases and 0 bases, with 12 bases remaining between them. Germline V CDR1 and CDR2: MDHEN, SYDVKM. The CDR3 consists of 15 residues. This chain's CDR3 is CASRAGVQAKNIQYF. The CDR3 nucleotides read TGTGCCAGCAGGGCAGGGGTGCAAGCCAAAAACATTCAGTACTTC.

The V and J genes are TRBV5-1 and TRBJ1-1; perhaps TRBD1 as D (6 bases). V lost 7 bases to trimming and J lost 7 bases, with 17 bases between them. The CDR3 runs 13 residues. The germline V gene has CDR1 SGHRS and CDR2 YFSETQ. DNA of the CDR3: TGCGCCAGCGCCCCCGAGGACAGACTTGAAGCTTTCTTT. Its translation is CASAPEDRLEAFF.

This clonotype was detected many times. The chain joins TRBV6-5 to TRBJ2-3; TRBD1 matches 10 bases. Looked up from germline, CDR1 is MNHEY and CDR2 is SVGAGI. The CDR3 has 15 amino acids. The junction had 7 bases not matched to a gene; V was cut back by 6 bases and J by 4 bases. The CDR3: CASRHQGQGSDTQYF. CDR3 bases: TGTGCCAGCAGGCACCAGGGACAGGGGTCAGATACGCAGTATTTT.

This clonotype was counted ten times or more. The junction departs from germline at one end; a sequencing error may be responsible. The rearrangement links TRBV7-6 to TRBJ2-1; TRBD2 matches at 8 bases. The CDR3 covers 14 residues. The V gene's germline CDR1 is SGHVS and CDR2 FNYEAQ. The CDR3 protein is CASSQSGGGHEQFF. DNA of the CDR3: TGTGCTAGCAGCCAGAGCGGGGGTGGCCATGAGCAGTTCTTC.

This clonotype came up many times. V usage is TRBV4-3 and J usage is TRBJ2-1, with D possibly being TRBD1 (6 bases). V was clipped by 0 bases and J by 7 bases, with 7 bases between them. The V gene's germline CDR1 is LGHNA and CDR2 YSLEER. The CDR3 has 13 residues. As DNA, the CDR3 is TGCGCCAGCAGCCAAGAAACAGGGAATGAGCAGTTCTTC. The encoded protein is CASSQETGNEQFF.

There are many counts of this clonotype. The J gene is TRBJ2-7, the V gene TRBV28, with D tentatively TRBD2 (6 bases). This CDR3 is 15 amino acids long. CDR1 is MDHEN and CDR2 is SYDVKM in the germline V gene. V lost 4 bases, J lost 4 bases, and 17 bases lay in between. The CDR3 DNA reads TGTGCCAGCAGTTCTCGCGGGGTGGGGATGTACGAGCAGTACGTC. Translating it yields CASSSRGVGMYEQYV.

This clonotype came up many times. The CDR3 region is CASSSRTYESSYNEQFF. CDR3 coding DNA: TGTGCCAGCAGTTCCCGGACGTACGAAAGCTCCTACAATGAGCAGTTCTTC. The rearrangement links TRBV27 to TRBJ2-1; D not resolved. Per germline, CDR1 MNHEY and CDR2 SMNVEV (reference sequence). Trimming stripped 4 bases from V and 0 bases from J, with 16 bases between. The CDR3 is 17 amino acids.

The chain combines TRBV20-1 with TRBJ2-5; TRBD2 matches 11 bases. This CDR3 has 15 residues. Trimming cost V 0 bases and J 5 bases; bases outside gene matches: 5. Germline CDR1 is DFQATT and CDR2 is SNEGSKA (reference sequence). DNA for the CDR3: TGCAGTGCTAGAGATGTAGCGGGGGGGGGGGAGACCCAGTACTTC. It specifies CSARDVAGGGETQYF.

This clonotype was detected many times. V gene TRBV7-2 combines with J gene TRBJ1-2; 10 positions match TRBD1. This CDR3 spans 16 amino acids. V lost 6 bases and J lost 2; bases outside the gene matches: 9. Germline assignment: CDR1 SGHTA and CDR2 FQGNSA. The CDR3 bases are TGTGCCAGCAGGTACACGACAGGGGGCGAGAACTATGGCTACACCTTC. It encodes CASRYTTGGENYGYTF.

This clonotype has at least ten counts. The CDR3 loop reads CASSIRDTNTEAFF. The DNA for the CDR3 is TGTGCCAGCAGCATCAGGGATACGAACACTGAAGCTTTCTTT. The chain couples TRBV7-2 to TRBJ1-1; D is perhaps TRBD1 (5 bases). The V gene lost 5 bases and the J gene lost 1 base, with 11 bases spanning the gap. CDR1 is SGHTA, CDR2 FQGNSA, per germline. This CDR3 spans 14 amino acids.

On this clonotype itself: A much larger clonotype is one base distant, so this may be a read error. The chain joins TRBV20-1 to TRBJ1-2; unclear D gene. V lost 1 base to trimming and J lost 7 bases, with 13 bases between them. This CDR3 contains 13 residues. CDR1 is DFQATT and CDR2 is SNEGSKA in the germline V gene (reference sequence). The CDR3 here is CSARVPGGSGYTF. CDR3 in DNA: TGCAGTGCTAGAGTGCCAGGCGGCAGTGGCTACACCTTC.

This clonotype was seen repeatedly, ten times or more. Here the CDR3 reads CASSQGRDGYTDTQYF. CDR3 in DNA: TGCGCCAGCAGCCAAGGCCGGGACGGATACACAGATACGCAGTATTTT. This chain joins TRBV4-1 and TRBJ2-3; D tentatively reads TRBD1 or TRBD2 (5 bases each). V shed 1 base and J shed 2 bases, with 13 bases lying between them. The length of the CDR3 is 16 residues. Germline loops: CDR1 MGHRA, CDR2 YSYEKL.

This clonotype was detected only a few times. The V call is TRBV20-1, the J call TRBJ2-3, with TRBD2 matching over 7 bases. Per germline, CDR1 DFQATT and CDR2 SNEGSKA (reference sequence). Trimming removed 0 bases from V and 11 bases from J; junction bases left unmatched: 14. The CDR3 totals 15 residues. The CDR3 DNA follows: TGCAGTGCTAGAGATCAGCGGGGACGTACGGGTGGGCAGTATTTT. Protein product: CSARDQRGRTGGQYF.

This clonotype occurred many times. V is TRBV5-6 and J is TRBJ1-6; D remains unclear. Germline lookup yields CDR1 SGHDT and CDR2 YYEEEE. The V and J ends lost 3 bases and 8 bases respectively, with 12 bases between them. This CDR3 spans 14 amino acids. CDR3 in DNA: TGTGCCAGCAGCTCCGGCGGCAGTTATTCACCCCTCCACTTT. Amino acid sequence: CASSSGGSYSPLHF.

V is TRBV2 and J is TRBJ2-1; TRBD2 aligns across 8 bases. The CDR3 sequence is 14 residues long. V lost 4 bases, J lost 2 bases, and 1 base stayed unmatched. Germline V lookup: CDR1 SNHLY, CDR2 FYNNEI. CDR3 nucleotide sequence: TGTGCCAGCAGTGGAGCGGGGGCCTACAATGAGCAGTTCTTC. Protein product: CASSGAGAYNEQFF.

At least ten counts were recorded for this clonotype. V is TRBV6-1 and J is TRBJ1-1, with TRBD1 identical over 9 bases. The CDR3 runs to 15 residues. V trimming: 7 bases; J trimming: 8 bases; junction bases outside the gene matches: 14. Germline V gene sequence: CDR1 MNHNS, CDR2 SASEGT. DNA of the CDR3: TGTGCCAGCATTCCCGGACAGGGGTCCGTGTCGGAAGCTTTCTTT. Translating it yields CASIPGQGSVSEAFF.

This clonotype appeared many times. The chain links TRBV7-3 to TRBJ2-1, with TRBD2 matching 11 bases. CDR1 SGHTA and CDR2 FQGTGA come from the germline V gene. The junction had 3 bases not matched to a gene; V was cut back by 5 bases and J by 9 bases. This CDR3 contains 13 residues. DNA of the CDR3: TGTGCCAGCAGCCCAGGGACTAGCGGTGAGCAGTTCTTC. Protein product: CASSPGTSGEQFF.

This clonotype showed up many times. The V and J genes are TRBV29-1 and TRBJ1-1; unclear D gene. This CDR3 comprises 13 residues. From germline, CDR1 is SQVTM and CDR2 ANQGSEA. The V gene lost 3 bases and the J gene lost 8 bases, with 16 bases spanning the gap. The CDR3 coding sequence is TGCAGCGTTGAGGAAGGTTCGGGTCAGGAAGCTTTCTTT. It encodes CSVEEGSGQEAFF.

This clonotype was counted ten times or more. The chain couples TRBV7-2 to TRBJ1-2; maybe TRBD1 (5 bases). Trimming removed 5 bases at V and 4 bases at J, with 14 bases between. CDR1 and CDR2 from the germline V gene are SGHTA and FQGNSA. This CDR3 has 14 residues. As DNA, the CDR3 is TGTGCCAGCAGCCCCCAATGGGGGGGCTATGGCTACACCTTC. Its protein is CASSPQWGGYGYTF. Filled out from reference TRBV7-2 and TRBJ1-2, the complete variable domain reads GAGVSQSPSNKVTEKGKDVELRCDPISGHTALYWYRQSLGQGLEFLIYFQGNSAPDKSGLPSDRFSAERTGGSVSTLTIQRTQQEDSAVYLCASSPQWGGYGYTFGSGTRLTVV.

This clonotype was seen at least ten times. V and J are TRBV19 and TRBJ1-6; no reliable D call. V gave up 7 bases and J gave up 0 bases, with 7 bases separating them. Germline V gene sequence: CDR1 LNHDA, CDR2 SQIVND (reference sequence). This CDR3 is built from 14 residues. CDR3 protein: CASTRDSYNSPLHF. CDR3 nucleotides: TGTGCCAGTACCCGGGACTCCTATAATTCACCCCTCCACTTT.

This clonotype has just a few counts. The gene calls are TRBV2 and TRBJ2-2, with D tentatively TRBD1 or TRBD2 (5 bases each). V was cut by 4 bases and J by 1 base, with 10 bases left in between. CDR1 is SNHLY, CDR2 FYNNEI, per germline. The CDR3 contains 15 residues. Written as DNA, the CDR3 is TGTGCCAGCAGTGCCGGGACGGTGAACACCGGGGAGCTGTTTTTT. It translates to CASSAGTVNTGELFF.